This T cell receptor (beta chain) was retrieved from a study of molecular identifiers for immune sequencing clone quantification. Findings and caveats of the study: Effector cells kept over 98% of their molecules in clones above 20 RNA copies, while naive cells kept under 1% there.

This clonotype was seen ten or more times. Its antigen is currently unknown. When naive CD8 T cells were sorted, they were gated as CD8+CD4-CCR7+CD45RA+. Looked up from germline, CDR1 is LGHNA and CDR2 is YSLEER. This CDR3 spans 17 amino acids. Losses at the gene ends were 0 bases for V and 5 bases for J; bases not matched to a gene: 11. In TCRdb, the PCR reads were re-called with MiXCR into one record per CDR3 protein. The sample holds 70,000 to 90,000 distinct CDR3 sequences, roughly 21% seen once. Sequenced sample: naive CD8+ T cells from blood, with Jurkat cell RNA spiked in. Subset in this sample: FACS-sorted CD8+CD4-CCR7+CD45RA+ naive T cells. The source is a human donor in good health. Some libraries in this study had Jurkat cell RNA spiked in. The V gene is TRBV4-3, the J gene TRBJ2-3, with 7 positions matching TRBD1. CDR3 DNA: TGCGCCAGCAGCCAAGATTGGGCCAGGGGGTTTTTAGATACGCAGTATTTT. It codes for CASSQDWARGFLDTQYF.